This TCR beta chain was sequenced during a study of blood T cells in healthy people across ages. Findings of the study overall: A greater number of naive CD4+ cells and higher diversity distinguished long-lived donors from aged donors. A roughly linear fall in TCR beta diversity per million T cells was seen with increasing age.

The second PCR ran roughly 7 to 11 cycles with a sample-barcoded 5' primer and J-beta primers. MiXCR, run by TCRdb on the 5' RACE reads, gives a single entry per CDR3 protein. This sample has around 1,800,000 distinct CDR3 sequences; roughly two fifths occur once, and the top ten carry more than 20%. Samples had at least 7 million PBMCs isolated from them. Per sample, at least 5 micrograms of total RNA were extracted. Concerning this clonotype: What it recognizes is unknown.

The specimen was blood. This sequence originates from a human donor in good health.

Here the CDR3 reads CASTTRTDYNEQFF. The CDR3 DNA sequence: TGCGCCAGCACAACTCGGACAGATTACAATGAGCAGTTCTTC. This chain connects TRBV5-1 to TRBJ2-1, with D possibly being TRBD1 (6 bases). The V gene's germline CDR1 is SGHRS and CDR2 YFSETQ. The CDR3 is 14 residues long. V was cut by 6 bases and J by 4 bases, with 14 bases left in between.